This T cell receptor (beta chain) was retrieved from a study of blood T cells in healthy people across ages. A second about 7 to 11 cycle PCR used barcoded and J-beta primers. Using its own MiXCR run on the 5' RACE reads, TCRdb lists one record per CDR3 protein. The profile shows some 1.5 million distinct CDR3 sequences, 28% of them singletons. The germline V and J ends were trimmed by 1 base and 4 bases, with 14 bases remaining between them. CDR1 is SEHNR and CDR2 is FQNEAQ in the germline V gene (reference sequence). This CDR3 spans 16 amino acids. About this clonotype: The antigen is unknown.

Overall study findings and caveats: Possibly confounding the expanded clonotype changes was the fact that donor CMV status was unknown. Roughly linearly, TCR beta diversity per million T cells fell as age increased. A strong correlation was found between TCR beta diversity and the percentage of naive T cells.

The rearrangement uses TRBV7-9 and TRBJ1-5; D is ambiguous. The sequence was collected from a woman aged 25 to 45 in good health. The sample was blood. CDR3 nucleotide sequence: TGTGCCAGCAGCTTAGTGAGAGGGAGTCGAAATCAGCCCCAGCATTTT. Protein product: CASSLVRGSRNQPQHF.